This T cell receptor (beta chain) was profiled in a study of blood T cell repertoires in COVID-19. The CDR3 runs 16 residues. Trimming cost V 5 bases and J 2 bases, with 16 bases left between them. The germline CDR1 and CDR2 sequences are SNHLY and FYNNEI. Profiling relied on immunoSEQ multiplex PCR, and the TCRdb table lists in-frame clones only, not all of them. The data contain about 15,000 clones, roughly 90% of them singletons. This clone was observed once. The genes are TRBV2 and TRBJ2-1; maybe TRBD1 (6 bases). The sequenced material came from peripheral blood. The clonotype originates from a human donor in a cohort sampled during active COVID-19. The CDR3 DNA reads as TGTGCCAGCAGTTCCAAAACAGGGCCTACCTACAATGAGCAGTTCTTC. It translates to CASSSKTGPTYNEQFF.